These T cell receptor beta chains were read from a single sample in a study of naive and memory T cell subsets. TCRdb independently ran MiXCR on the 5' RACE reads; one entry per CDR3 protein. The repertoire has around 56,000 distinct CDR3 sequences, 6% to 8.5% of them found once; the top ten carry over 8%. These receptors all come from a female donor in good health. CDR3s include the opening cysteine and the closing phenylalanine or tryptophan. A D gene is named only where the DNA matches it firmly. Size values are once, few and many counts, or a class for expanded clones, and some rows have none.

V,J,D,length,size,CDR3,DNA
TRBV28,TRBJ1-1,TRBD1,15,many,CASSSITGGGTEAFF,TGTGCCAGCAGTTCTATAACAGGGGGAGGAACTGAAGCTTTCTTT
TRBV20-1,TRBJ1-2,-,15,many,CSASNARGFNYGYTF,TGCAGTGCTAGTAATGCCAGGGGCTTTAACTATGGCTACACCTTC
TRBV7-2,TRBJ2-5,-,14,many,CASSESRGQETQYF,TGTGCCAGCAGCGAATCTAGGGGGCAAGAGACCCAGTACTTC
TRBV11-1,TRBJ1-4,TRBD1,15,-,CASSLRQGGAEKLFF,TGTGCCAGCAGCCTACGACAGGGAGGAGCTGAAAAACTGTTTTTT
TRBV29-1,TRBJ1-5,-,12,many,CSVLTGNQPQHF,TGCAGCGTCCTGACAGGAAATCAGCCCCAGCATTTT
TRBV7-2,TRBJ2-3,-,12,many,CASSLGENTQYF,TGTGCCAGCAGCTTAGGGGAGAATACGCAGTATTTT
TRBV5-1,TRBJ2-7,TRBD1,15,many,CASSLLQGVGYEQYF,TGCGCCAGCAGCTTGCTTCAGGGGGTTGGGTACGAGCAGTACTTC
TRBV29-1,TRBJ1-1,-,10,few,CSVGGTEAFF,TGCAGCGTCGGGGGAACTGAAGCTTTCTTT
TRBV7-2,TRBJ2-1,-,13,-,CASGPRGYNEQFF,TGTGCCAGCGGGCCCAGGGGATACAATGAGCAGTTCTTC
TRBV7-2,TRBJ2-1,-,15,-,CASSISSSSYNEQFF,TGTGCCAGCAGTATATCGAGTAGCTCCTACAATGAGCAGTTCTTC
TRBV2,TRBJ2-1,-,15,few,CASSEKRGFFNEQFF,TGTGCCAGCAGTGAGAAAAGGGGTTTTTTCAATGAGCAGTTCTTC
TRBV6-1,TRBJ2-5,-,13,many,CASSRDRDETQYF,TGTGCCAGCAGCCGGGACCGGGACGAGACCCAGTACTTC
TRBV12-5,TRBJ1-5,-,16,-,CASGWAGGRSNQPQHF,TGTGCTAGTGGTTGGGCGGGTGGCCGGAGCAATCAGCCCCAGCATTTT
TRBV5-4,TRBJ2-3,-,15,few,CASSAVKASLDTQYF,TGTGCCAGCAGCGCCGTCAAGGCGTCCTTAGATACGCAGTATTTT
TRBV20-1,TRBJ1-5,-,15,many,CSANNPRESNQPQHF,TGCAGTGCAAACAACCCCAGGGAGAGCAATCAGCCCCAGCATTTT
TRBV5-1,TRBJ2-5,TRBD1,14,-,CASSDRQLQETQYF,TGCGCCAGCTCGGACAGGCAACTCCAAGAGACCCAGTACTTC
TRBV6-2/TRBV6-3,TRBJ2-5,-,16,many,CASSSFGGGTQETQYF,TGTGCCAGCAGTTCATTCGGCGGGGGCACACAAGAGACCCAGTACTTC
TRBV20-1,TRBJ1-2,TRBD1,15,many,CSARDLDRGAYGYTF,TGCAGTGCTAGGGACCTTGACAGGGGAGCCTATGGCTACACCTTC
TRBV18,TRBJ1-1,-,13,many,CASSLGRATEAFF,TGTGCCAGCTCACTAGGACGGGCCACTGAAGCTTTCTTT
TRBV7-2,TRBJ2-7,-,15,few,CASSRALQATYEQYF,TGTGCCAGCAGCAGAGCGTTACAGGCTACCTACGAGCAGTACTTC
TRBV28,TRBJ1-5,-,15,-,CASSLSWGINQPQHF,TGTGCCAGCAGTTTATCGTGGGGTATCAATCAGCCCCAGCATTTT
TRBV7-8,TRBJ1-5,-,14,many,CASSPGTLNQPQHF,TGTGCCAGCAGCCCCGGGACACTTAATCAGCCCCAGCATTTT
TRBV6-1,TRBJ2-7,-,12,few,CASRTGFREQYF,TGTGCCAGCAGAACAGGGTTCCGCGAGCAGTACTTC
TRBV30,TRBJ2-7,TRBD1,14,few,CAWKRRDRDNEQYF,TGTGCCTGGAAACGTCGGGACAGGGATAACGAGCAGTACTTC
TRBV11-2,TRBJ1-2,-,13,-,CTSSRPASYGYTF,TGTACCAGCAGCAGACCGGCCAGCTATGGCTACACCTTC
TRBV10-3,TRBJ1-2,TRBD1,14,many,CAISPTGDEYGYTF,TGTGCCATCAGTCCGACAGGGGACGAGTATGGCTACACCTTC
TRBV6-1,TRBJ1-1,-,10,many,CAGGPTWAFF,TGTGCCGGGGGACCTACCTGGGCTTTCTTT
TRBV7-9,TRBJ1-2,TRBD1,13,many,CASSIQGARGYTF,TGTGCCAGCAGCATTCAGGGGGCGCGGGGCTACACCTTC
TRBV7-3,TRBJ2-2,-,12,few,CASSLFRGELFF,TGTGCCAGCAGCCTTTTCCGCGGGGAGCTGTTTTTT
TRBV28,TRBJ2-2,TRBD1,16,-,CASSLPNRGNTGELFF,TGTGCCAGCAGCCTACCGAACAGGGGAAACACCGGGGAGCTGTTTTTT
TRBV27,TRBJ2-7,-,15,few,CASSHTRGASYEQYF,TGTGCCAGCAGCCACACCCGGGGGGCCTCCTACGAGCAGTACTTC
TRBV4-3,TRBJ2-3,TRBD2,16,-,CASSQNIAGGTDTQYF,TGCGCCAGCAGCCAAAACATAGCGGGGGGCACAGATACGCAGTATTTT